These T cell receptor beta chains were read from a single sample in a study of CD8 T cells in ankylosing spondylitis. MiXCR, applied by TCRdb to the 5' RACE reads, yields one record per CDR3 protein. The sample includes 200,000 or so distinct CDR3 sequences, about an eighth of them seen just once. The sequenced material came from blood, either unsorted or a sorted T cell fraction (not recorded which). These receptors were taken from a female donor with ankylosing spondylitis or in good health (not recorded which). The CDR3 runs from the conserved cysteine through the conserved F or W. The D gene is left open where the match is weak. Only some rows state a clone size, as once, few, many or a class for expanded clones.

J: TRBJ2-1; size: many; V: TRBV3-1; D: NA; DNA: TGTGCCAGCAGCCAATGGGACGGACGCAATGAGCAGTTCTTC; CDR3: CASSQWDGRNEQFF
J: TRBJ2-1; size: few; V: TRBV19; D: NA; DNA: TGTGCCACCCTACCACAGGACAGGGGAGGGAGCGGGAGGTCGGGTGAGCAGTTCTTC; CDR3: CATLPQDRGGSGRSGEQFF
J: TRBJ2-7; size: many; V: TRBV12-3/TRBV12-4; D: TRBD2; DNA: TGTGCCAGCAGTGAGGCAGCGGGAGGGCCTTACGAGCAGTACTTC; CDR3: CASSEAAGGPYEQYF
J: TRBJ2-7; size: many; V: TRBV7-9; D: TRBD1; DNA: TGTGCCAGCAGCTTAGCTCGGACAGGGATTCCCTACGAGCAGTACTTC; CDR3: CASSLARTGIPYEQYF
J: TRBJ1-2; size: few; V: TRBV7-2; D: NA; DNA: TGTGCCAGCAGCTTACCACGGGGCTATGGCTACACCTTC; CDR3: CASSLPRGYGYTF
J: TRBJ2-1; size: NA; V: TRBV5-1; D: NA; DNA: TGCGCCAGCAGCTTGGGGGTAGATGAGCAGTTCTTC; CDR3: CASSLGVDEQFF
J: TRBJ1-4; size: many; V: TRBV29-1; D: NA; DNA: TGCAGCGTTCAAACCGGGACGTTTAATGAAAAACTGTTTTTT; CDR3: CSVQTGTFNEKLFF
J: TRBJ2-7; size: many; V: TRBV24-1; D: NA; DNA: TGTGCCACCAGTGATCACGACGGACCCTCCTACGAGCAGTACTTC; CDR3: CATSDHDGPSYEQYF
J: TRBJ2-7; size: NA; V: TRBV6-2/TRBV6-3; D: TRBD2; DNA: TGTGCCAGCAGTTTAAGCGGGAGGCTCGCCCACGAGCAGTACTTC; CDR3: CASSLSGRLAHEQYF
J: TRBJ1-6; size: few; V: TRBV2; D: NA; DNA: TGTGCCAGCAGTGAAGCGCGGACGCATAATTCACCCCTCCACTTT; CDR3: CASSEARTHNSPLHF
J: TRBJ2-1; size: few; V: TRBV20-1; D: NA; DNA: TGCAGTGCTAGAGAGGGCCCCTTCGGGAAGCGGCACAACAATGAGCAGTTCTTC; CDR3: CSAREGPFGKRHNNEQFF
J: TRBJ2-3; size: many; V: TRBV7-2; D: TRBD2; DNA: TGTGCCAGCAGCCCGCTCACTAGCGGGAGAAGCACAGATACGCAGTATTTT; CDR3: CASSPLTSGRSTDTQYF
J: TRBJ1-2; size: many; V: TRBV4-2; D: NA; DNA: TGTGCCAGCAGCCAAAACAGGGAGGGCTTCGATGGCTACACCTTC; CDR3: CASSQNREGFDGYTF
J: TRBJ1-1; size: NA; V: TRBV18; D: TRBD1; DNA: TGTGCCAGCTCAACAGGGGGAGGAACTGAAGCTTTCTTT; CDR3: CASSTGGGTEAFF
J: TRBJ2-3; size: many; V: TRBV7-9; D: NA; DNA: TGTGCCAGCAGCTTAGCGGACTTGGGCCCTGACACAGATACGCAGTATTTT; CDR3: CASSLADLGPDTDTQYF
J: TRBJ2-5; size: few; V: TRBV10-3; D: TRBD2; DNA: TGTGCCATCAGGCCGGGACTACAGTACCAAGAGACCCAGTACTTC; CDR3: CAIRPGLQYQETQYF
J: TRBJ2-1; size: few; V: TRBV6-5; D: NA; DNA: TGTGCCAGCAGGCGGAGGGATGAGCAGTTCTTC; CDR3: CASRRRDEQFF
J: TRBJ2-5; size: many; V: TRBV13; D: NA; DNA: TGTGCCAGCAGCTTCTACGCGTCTCAAGAGACCCAGTACTTC; CDR3: CASSFYASQETQYF
J: TRBJ2-1; size: few; V: TRBV5-1; D: NA; DNA: TGCGCCAGCAGCTTTGAACGCGGGGAGCAGTTCTTC; CDR3: CASSFERGEQFF
J: TRBJ1-5; size: many; V: TRBV12-3/TRBV12-4; D: NA; DNA: TGTGCCAGCAGCGGCAGGGCCGCCAATCAGCCCCAGCATTTT; CDR3: CASSGRAANQPQHF
J: TRBJ1-1; size: many; V: TRBV2; D: NA; DNA: TGTGCCAGCATCCGTAGACGGAACACTGAAGCTTTCTTT; CDR3: CASIRRRNTEAFF
J: TRBJ2-3; size: NA; V: TRBV7-9; D: TRBD1; DNA: TGTGCCAGCAGCTTAGCACAGGGGCTGGGTGGTACGCAGTATTTT; CDR3: CASSLAQGLGGTQYF
J: TRBJ2-5; size: many; V: TRBV11-2; D: NA; DNA: TGTGCCAGCAGCTTACAGATTGAAGAGACCCAGTACTTC; CDR3: CASSLQIEETQYF
J: TRBJ1-2; size: NA; V: TRBV7-8; D: NA; DNA: TGTGCCAGCAGCTTGGATCACGGCGGCTATGGCTACACCTTC; CDR3: CASSLDHGGYGYTF
J: TRBJ1-3; size: NA; V: TRBV27; D: NA; DNA: TGTGCCAGCAGTTCCATGGCTGGAAACACCATATATTTT; CDR3: CASSSMAGNTIYF
J: TRBJ1-2; size: NA; V: TRBV18; D: TRBD1; DNA: TGTGCCAGCAGTTTGACAGGGGAGCACTATGGCTACACCTTC; CDR3: CASSLTGEHYGYTF
J: TRBJ2-3; size: many; V: TRBV29-1; D: NA; DNA: TGCAGCGCCGCCGACTCCGGCACAGATACGCAGTATTTT; CDR3: CSAADSGTDTQYF
J: TRBJ1-4; size: many; V: TRBV20-1; D: NA; DNA: TGCAGTGTTCGACGCCCTGAAAAACTGTTTTTT; CDR3: CSVRRPEKLFF
J: TRBJ2-5; size: few; V: TRBV7-2; D: NA; DNA: TGTGCCAGCAGTCGTAAAGAGACCCAGTACTTC; CDR3: CASSRKETQYF
J: TRBJ2-3; size: many; V: TRBV3-1; D: NA; DNA: TGTGCCAGCAGCCAAGCGCACTCAGATACGCAGTATTTT; CDR3: CASSQAHSDTQYF